The rows below give T cell receptor beta chains drawn from one sample of a study of T cells in Graves' hyperthyroidism and ophthalmopathy. Each CDR3 protein gets one entry after TCRdb re-called the multiplex PCR reads with MiXCR. Of about 500,000 distinct CDR3 sequences in the sample, more than 15% are singletons; the top ten hold about 31%. The sample comprised blood. These receptors were collected from a woman in her 30s with Graves' ophthalmopathy. CDR3s include the opening cysteine and the closing phenylalanine or tryptophan. Fields, in order: CDR3 length, V gene, J gene, clone size, D gene, CDR3 DNA, CDR3 protein. The D gene is left open where the match is weak. The listing skips clone size in some rows; elsewhere it reads once, few, many or a size class.

>15|TRBV4-3|TRBJ2-7|few|-
TGCGCCAGCAGCCAAGATCAGGGGTCTGGATACGAGCAGTACTTC
CASSQDQGSGYEQYF
>13|TRBV10-3|TRBJ2-7|-|-
TGTGCCATCAGTGAGGGCGGCTCCTACGAGCAGTACTTC
CAISEGGSYEQYF
>14|TRBV28|TRBJ2-1|-|TRBD2
TGTGCCAGCAGTTCCCGGACTAGCGGGAGGCCAATTTACTTC
CASSSRTSGRPIYF
>15|TRBV10-3|TRBJ2-1|few|-
TGTGCCATCACAATTGACGAGCGAGACGACAATGAGCAGTTCTTC
CAITIDERDDNEQFF
>14|TRBV18|TRBJ1-4|many|-
TGTGCCAGCTCACCGCCCGGGACTGGAGAAAAACTGTTTTTT
CASSPPGTGEKLFF
>14|TRBV20-1|TRBJ2-3|many|-
TGCAGTGCTAGTCTGAAGGACCTCACAGATACGCAGTATTTT
CSASLKDLTDTQYF
>15|TRBV6-1|TRBJ2-5|many|TRBD2
TGTGCCAGCAGTTCCCTTGGGGGGGTTCAAGAGACCCAGTACTTC
CASSSLGGVQETQYF
>11|TRBV28|TRBJ2-7|many|-
TGTGCCAGCAGCGCAGGCTACGAGCAGTACTTC
CASSAGYEQYF
>13|TRBV29-1|TRBJ1-2|many|TRBD1
TGCAGCGTTGGGACAGGGGGCAATCATGGCTACACCTTC
CSVGTGGNHGYTF
>15|TRBV20-1|TRBJ2-7|-|-
TGCAGTGCTAGAGATGGACTAACGAGCTCCTACGAGCAGTACTTC
CSARDGLTSSYEQYF
>15|TRBV5-1|TRBJ2-7|many|TRBD2
TGCGCCAGCAGCTCAAAGGGCAGCGGGAGTTCCGAGCAGTACTTC
CASSSKGSGSSEQYF
>15|TRBV3-1|TRBJ2-2|many|-
TGTGCCAGCAGCCACCCTCTAAGTTACACCGGGGAGCTGTTTTTT
CASSHPLSYTGELFF
>17|TRBV9|TRBJ2-1|once|TRBD2
TGTGCCAGCAGCGCGGGACTAGCGGGAGCGACCATAACTGAGCAGTTCTTC
CASSAGLAGATITEQFF
>14|TRBV7-9|TRBJ1-4|-|-
TGTGCCAGCAGCTCACAGGAGGTTAATGAAAAACTGTTTTTT
CASSSQEVNEKLFF
>15|TRBV4-3|TRBJ2-3|-|-
TGCGCCAGCAGCCAAGATCACTTACGCACAGATACGCAGTATTTT
CASSQDHLRTDTQYF
>14|TRBV7-6|TRBJ2-5|-|-
TGTGCCAGCAGCTTAGAATCAGGGTGGGAGACCCAGTACTTC
CASSLESGWETQYF
>17|TRBV19|TRBJ2-7|few|TRBD2
TGTGCCAGTAGTATAGGCGGGGGGTCCGGGTCAGCCTACGAGCAGTACTTC
CASSIGGGSGSAYEQYF
>16|TRBV7-2|TRBJ2-1|-|TRBD1
TGTGCCAGCAGCTTAGGATCTGGGACAGGAGACAATGAGCAGTTCTTC
CASSLGSGTGDNEQFF
>14|TRBV29-1|TRBJ2-7|-|TRBD2
TGCAGCGTTGGACCGGGACTAGACAAAGACGGGCAGTACTTC
CSVGPGLDKDGQYF
>15|TRBV6-6|TRBJ2-7|-|TRBD2
TGTGCCAGCAGTTACTCCCTAGCGGGAGGATACGAGCAGTACTTC
CASSYSLAGGYEQYF
>15|TRBV7-2|TRBJ2-3|-|-
TGTGCCAGCAGCGCGGACTCACACGGGACAGATACGCAGTATTTT
CASSADSHGTDTQYF
>12|TRBV3-1|TRBJ2-7|-|-
TGTGCCAGCACGGGGTCTAACTACGAGCAGTACTTC
CASTGSNYEQYF
>15|TRBV7-2|TRBJ2-1|-|TRBD2
TGTGCCAGCCGCGCTAGCGGGAGGCCGGGGTATGAGCAGTTCTTC
CASRASGRPGYEQFF
>15|TRBV20-1|TRBJ1-5|-|-
TGCAGTGCTATACTGTTAGGCAGCAACAATCAGCCCCAGCATTTT
CSAILLGSNNQPQHF
>14|TRBV29-1|TRBJ2-3|few|TRBD1
TGCAGCGTTGGATCACAGGGGGTGACAGATACGCAGTATTTT
CSVGSQGVTDTQYF
>15|TRBV13|TRBJ2-5|few|TRBD2
TGTGCCAGCAGCGTATATAGCGGGCGGGGGGAGACCCAGTACTTC
CASSVYSGRGETQYF
>15|TRBV7-7|TRBJ2-1|many|TRBD2
TGTGCTAGCAGCTTATATAGCGGGAGCAACAATGAGCAGTTCTTC
CASSLYSGSNNEQFF
>16|TRBV4-1|TRBJ2-5|many|TRBD1
TGCGCCAGCAGCCAGCCAGCGACAGGGGGACAAGAGACCCAGTACTTC
CASSQPATGGQETQYF
>15|TRBV5-1|TRBJ2-2|many|-
TGCGCCAGCAGTAGGCTAGCAGACAACGGCGGGGAGCTGTTTTTT
CASSRLADNGGELFF
>11|TRBV9|TRBJ2-1|many|-
TGTGCCAGCAGCGACCAGCTTGAGCAGTTCTTC
CASSDQLEQFF
>13|TRBV20-1|TRBJ2-1|-|TRBD2
TGCAGTGCTACTAGCGGGAGGGCCAATGAGCAGTTCTTC
CSATSGRANEQFF
>16|TRBV19|TRBJ2-2|few|-
TGTGCCAGTAGTTTGTGGCAGGGACTTGGCACCGGGGAGCTGTTTTTT
CASSLWQGLGTGELFF
>13|TRBV19|TRBJ2-7|-|-
TGTGCCAGTAGTATCGCTAGTATGGACGAGCAGTACTTC
CASSIASMDEQYF
>17|TRBV6-1|TRBJ2-2|few|TRBD1
TGTGCCAGCAGGGACAGGGGAGGATTCGCGAACACCGGGGAGCTGTTTTTT
CASRDRGGFANTGELFF
>14|TRBV7-2|TRBJ2-7|many|TRBD2
TGTGCCAGCAGCTCTAGCGGGGGCTTTATGGAGCAGTACTTC
CASSSSGGFMEQYF
>16|TRBV2|TRBJ2-6|many|TRBD2
TGTGCCAGCAAGGTAGCGAGCGGGACTGGGGCCAACGTCCTGACTTTC
CASKVASGTGANVLTF
>13|TRBV29-1|TRBJ2-7|-|TRBD1
TGCAGCGTTGTGGGGACAGCCCAATACGAGCAGTACTTC
CSVVGTAQYEQYF
>14|TRBV6-2/TRBV6-3|TRBJ2-4|many|-
TGTGCCAGCAGTTATACGGGGGCACCAAACATTCAGTACTTC
CASSYTGAPNIQYF
>17|TRBV20-1|TRBJ2-5|many|TRBD2
TGCAGTGCCGGGACTAGCGGGAGGGCCGGGGGAAAAGAGACCCAGTACTTC
CSAGTSGRAGGKETQYF
>14|TRBV6-1|TRBJ2-3|many|TRBD2
TGTGCCAGCAGTCTAGCGGCGACTACAGATACGCAGTATTTT
CASSLAATTDTQYF
>14|TRBV28|TRBJ1-2|many|TRBD1
TGTGCCAGCAGTGCCGGGACAGGGAGCTATGGCTACACCTTC
CASSAGTGSYGYTF
>17|TRBV5-1|TRBJ2-3|many|TRBD2
TGCGCCAGCAGCCCGCAAGTGGGAGCGGGAGAAGGAGATACGCAGTATTTT
CASSPQVGAGEGDTQYF